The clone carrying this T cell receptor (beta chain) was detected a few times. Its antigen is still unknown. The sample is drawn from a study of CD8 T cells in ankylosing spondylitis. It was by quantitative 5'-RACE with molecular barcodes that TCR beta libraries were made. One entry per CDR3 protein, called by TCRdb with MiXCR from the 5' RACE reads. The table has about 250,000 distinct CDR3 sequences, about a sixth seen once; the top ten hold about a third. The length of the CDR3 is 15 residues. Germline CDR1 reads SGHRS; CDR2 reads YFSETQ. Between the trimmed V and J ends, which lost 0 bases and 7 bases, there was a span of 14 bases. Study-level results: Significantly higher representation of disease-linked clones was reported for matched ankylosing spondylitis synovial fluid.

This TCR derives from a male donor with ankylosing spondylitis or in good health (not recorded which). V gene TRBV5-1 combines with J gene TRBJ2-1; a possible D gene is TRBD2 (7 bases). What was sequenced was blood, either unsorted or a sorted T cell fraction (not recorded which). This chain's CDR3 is CASSLGGGRSNEQFF. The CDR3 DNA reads TGCGCCAGCAGCTTGGGGGGGGGGCGCAGTAATGAGCAGTTCTTC.